The clone carrying this T cell receptor (beta chain) counts as medium-sized. Its antigen is unknown. The sample comes from a study of CD4 T cells in relation to SARS-CoV-2 and coronaviruses. Overall study findings and caveats: SARS-CoV-2-driven expansion was significantly weaker in crossreactive than monoreactive clones.

TCRdb keeps only in-frame clones here, not all; method: immunoSEQ multiplex PCR. The sample records about 12,000 clones, roughly three quarters being singletons. Per the germline V gene, CDR1 is SNHLY and CDR2 is FYNNEI. V lost 6 bases to trimming and J lost 3 bases; unmatched junction nucleotides: 8. The CDR3 has 14 residues. The unexposed donors gave CD4+ T cells in about 2011-2018, prior to COVID-19. The cells were cultured for around ten days before CD4+ T cells were isolated. Cells permitting, SARS-CoV-2 S/N and four cold-coronavirus spikes were tested on unexposed-donor CD4+ T cells. The specimen sequenced was CD4+ T cells from PBMCs, cultured in vitro. This TCR derives from a human donor in good health. The chain uses TRBV2 and TRBJ2-7, with 7 nucleotides matching TRBD1. CDR3 sequence reads: CASRTTGLIYEQYF. CDR3 nucleotide sequence: TGTGCCAGCAGGACGACAGGGTTAATCTACGAGCAGTACTTC.